A selection of T cell receptor beta chains follows, all from one sample in a study of cytomegalovirus exposure and HLA in healthy donors. The protocol was immunoSEQ multiplex PCR, while the TCRdb copy is restricted to in-frame clones and leaves out a portion. The sample consists of roughly 100,000 clones, around four fifths of them appearing once. Sequencing was carried out using PBMCs. The receptor set was obtained from a female donor in good health and CMV-seropositive. CDR3s include the opening cysteine and the closing phenylalanine or tryptophan. The D gene is left open where the match is weak. The size field is filled for only some rows; it gives once, few, many or a size class.

V: TRBV5-1; D: TRBD1; J: TRBJ2-1; size: -; CDR3: CASSLARDRDYNEQFF; DNA: TGCGCCAGCAGCTTGGCCAGGGACAGGGACTACAATGAGCAGTTCTTC
V: TRBV6-1; D: -; J: TRBJ2-2; size: -; CDR3: CASSERSTGELFF; DNA: TGTGCCAGCAGTGAACGGTCCACCGGGGAGCTGTTTTTT
V: TRBV4-1; D: -; J: TRBJ1-2; size: few; CDR3: CASSPPTSNREYGYTF; DNA: TGCGCCAGCAGCCCACCCACCTCGAACAGGGAGTATGGCTACACCTTC
V: TRBV6-1; D: TRBD1; J: TRBJ1-5; size: -; CDR3: CASSGQGDQPQHF; DNA: TGTGCCAGCAGTGGACAGGGAGACCAGCCCCAGCATTTT
V: TRBV27; D: -; J: TRBJ2-2; size: -; CDR3: CASSLRQVGGTGELFF; DNA: TGTGCCAGCAGTTTGAGGCAGGTCGGGGGCACCGGGGAGCTGTTTTTT
V: TRBV10-1; D: -; J: TRBJ1-1; size: -; CDR3: CASSLGGNTEAFF; DNA: TGCGCCAGCAGTTTGGGGGGAAACACTGAAGCTTTCTTT
V: TRBV29-1; D: -; J: TRBJ1-1; size: once; CDR3: CSEGGMNTEAFF; DNA: TGCAGCGAGGGGGGGATGAACACTGAAGCTTTCTTT
V: TRBV4-1; D: -; J: TRBJ2-1; size: -; CDR3: CASSQGVLGSRYNEQFF; DNA: TGCGCCAGCAGCCAAGGGGTGCTGGGTTCCAGGTACAATGAGCAGTTCTTC
V: TRBV7-9; D: -; J: TRBJ1-5; size: -; CDR3: CSSSLGNQPQHF; DNA: TGTTCCAGCTCTCTAGGCAATCAGCCCCAGCATTTT
V: TRBV10-1; D: TRBD2; J: TRBJ2-3; size: -; CDR3: CASSEHGTSGSTDTQYF; DNA: TGCGCCAGCAGTGAGCACGGGACTAGCGGGAGCACAGATACGCAGTATTTT
V: TRBV7-9; D: TRBD1; J: TRBJ1-1; size: -; CDR3: CASSSQTGGNTEAFF; DNA: TGTGCCAGCAGCTCGCAGACAGGGGGTAACACTGAAGCTTTCTTT
V: TRBV28; D: -; J: TRBJ2-3; size: -; CDR3: CASRTGSTDTQYF; DNA: TGTGCCAGCAGGACAGGTAGCACAGATACGCAGTATTTT
V: TRBV5-4; D: -; J: TRBJ1-1; size: -; CDR3: CASSHKLGSGGNTEAFF; DNA: TGTGCCAGCAGCCATAAATTGGGCTCAGGTGGGAACACTGAAGCTTTCTTT
V: TRBV4-1; D: -; J: TRBJ1-5; size: -; CDR3: CASSQGDIFQSNQPQHF; DNA: TGCGCCAGCAGCCAAGGGGACATATTCCAAAGCAATCAGCCCCAGCATTTT
V: TRBV7-6; D: -; J: TRBJ2-2; size: -; CDR3: CASSFDDWDSNTGELFF; DNA: TGTGCCAGCAGCTTCGATGATTGGGACTCTAACACCGGGGAGCTGTTTTTT
V: TRBV6-5; D: TRBD2; J: TRBJ2-5; size: few; CDR3: CASSYGGGLETQYF; DNA: TGTGCCAGCAGTTACGGCGGGGGGTTAGAGACCCAGTACTTC
V: TRBV5-4; D: -; J: TRBJ1-1; size: -; CDR3: CASSQDSLGTEAFF; DNA: TGTGCCAGCAGCCAAGACAGCCTCGGCACTGAAGCTTTCTTT
V: TRBV5-8; D: TRBD1; J: TRBJ2-7; size: -; CDR3: CASSLGQGAFEQYF; DNA: TGTGCCAGCAGCTTGGGACAGGGCGCCTTCGAGCAGTACTTC
V: TRBV5-6; D: TRBD1; J: TRBJ2-7; size: once; CDR3: CASRLTGVYEQYF; DNA: TGTGCCAGCAGGTTGACAGGGGTCTACGAGCAGTACTTC
V: TRBV19; D: TRBD2; J: TRBJ2-6; size: few; CDR3: CASRAGAGANVLTF; DNA: TGTGCCAGTAGGGCGGGGGCTGGGGCCAACGTCCTGACTTTC
V: TRBV7-2; D: TRBD2; J: TRBJ2-5; size: -; CDR3: CASTPATGGQETQYF; DNA: TGTGCCAGCACCCCGGCGACGGGGGGGCAAGAGACCCAGTACTTC
V: TRBV4-1; D: -; J: TRBJ1-4; size: few; CDR3: CASSQVARRVWDEKLFF; DNA: TGCGCCAGCAGCCAAGTCGCCCGCAGGGTGTGGGATGAAAAACTGTTTTTT